This TCR beta chain comes out of a study of cytomegalovirus exposure and HLA in healthy donors. The PCR was carried out with 60 Vbeta primers and 13 Jbeta primers. Assay used: immunoSEQ multiplex PCR; TCRdb lists only in-frame clones, some missing. There are around 160,000 clones in the sample; around 68% occur only once, and about 2.9% lies in the top ten. V lost 4 bases to trimming and J lost 4 bases; unmatched junction nucleotides: 8. Germline CDR1 and CDR2: SEHNR and FQNEAQ (reference sequence). The CDR3 contains 15 residues. The sequencing sample was made of PBMCs. This chain connects TRBV7-9 to TRBJ1-1, with 8 bases lining up with TRBD1. The receptor was isolated from a woman in her 40s in good health and CMV-seropositive. The CDR3 DNA is TGTGCCAGCAGCTCGGGACAGGTGGGAAGCACTGAAGCTTTCTTT. This gives the protein CASSSGQVGSTEAFF.